The 15 T cell receptor beta chains reported below all come from one sample, sequenced in a study of T-cell reconstitution after alpha-beta-depleted transplantation in children. Unique molecular identifiers tagged the TCRbeta library. TCRdb re-called the PCR reads with MiXCR, one entry per CDR3 protein. Here the sample spans approximately 45,000 distinct CDR3 sequences, 50% to 55% being singletons. This material consisted of peripheral blood, taken before TCRalphabeta/CD19-depleted stem cell transplant. All receptors derive from a boy in the first two years of life with SCID, due to receive a stem cell transplant.

This clonotype occurred a few times. This sequence joins TRBV6-1 and TRBJ1-5, with D uncertain. V was clipped by 2 bases and J by 0 bases, with 11 bases between them. The CDR3 is made up of 16 amino acids. CDR1 MNHNS and CDR2 SASEGT come from the germline V gene. CDR3 sequence: CASSELGAYSNQPQHF. CDR3 nucleotide sequence: TGTGCCAGCAGTGAATTAGGAGCTTATAGCAATCAGCCCCAGCATTTT.

This clonotype has at least ten counts. This sequence joins TRBV6-2 or TRBV6-3 and TRBJ2-7; 7 nucleotides match TRBD1. The germline gives CDR1 MNHEY, CDR2 SVGEGT. The CDR3 length is 15 residues. Germline trimming cut 0 bases from V and 0 bases from J; bases unmatched to any gene: 2. CDR3 DNA: TGTGCCAGCAGTTACTCAGGGGACAGCTCCTACGAGCAGTACTTC. It encodes CASSYSGDSSYEQYF.

In this sample, this clonotype turned up a few times. V is TRBV12-3 or TRBV12-4 and J is TRBJ1-3; the match to TRBD1 covers 7 bases. With V trimmed by 2 bases and J by 4 bases, 2 bases remained unmatched. This CDR3 has 14 amino acids. CDR3 in amino acids: CASSLQGGGNTIYF. CDR3 nucleotides: TGTGCCAGCAGTTTACAGGGGGGAGGAAACACCATATATTTT.

This chain uses TRBV3-1 with TRBJ1-5; 7 nucleotides agree with TRBD1. Germline values: CDR1 LGHDT, CDR2 YNNKEL (reference sequence). The CDR3 covers 15 residues. The V and J ends lost 2 bases and 5 bases, in that order; junction bases with no gene match: 6. CDR3 protein: CASSQYGDSDQPQHF. CDR3 coding DNA: TGTGCCAGCAGCCAATACGGGGACAGCGATCAGCCCCAGCATTTT.

This chain joins TRBV14 and TRBJ2-2; D gene ambiguous. The CDR3 runs 13 residues. The germline V gene encodes CDR1 SGHDN and CDR2 FVKESK. Trimming pared 2 bases from V and 4 bases from J, leaving 5 bases between. CDR3 protein: CASSQFLTGELFF. CDR3 nucleotide sequence: TGTGCCAGCAGCCAATTTCTCACCGGGGAGCTGTTTTTT.

In the case of this clonotype: Germline and junction disagree at one end, which may indicate a read error. The V and J genes are TRBV12-3 or TRBV12-4 and TRBJ2-7; D is undetermined. This CDR3 has 9 amino acids. The CDR3 DNA reads as TGTGCCAGCAGTTCCGAGCAGTCCTTC. Translating gives CASSSEQSF.

The sample holds one count of this clonotype. The chain uses TRBV6-1 and TRBJ2-2, with 12 bases aligning to TRBD2. CDR3 length: 17 amino acids. The germline V gene encodes CDR1 MNHNS and CDR2 SASEGT. Germline trimming cut 6 bases from V and 2 bases from J; bases unmatched to any gene: 7. The CDR3 region has the DNA TGTGCCAGCAGCCCACTAGCGGGGGGCTCCAACACCGGGGAGCTGTTTTTT. Protein product: CASSPLAGGSNTGELFF.

This sequence joins TRBV7-6 and TRBJ2-5, with D tentatively TRBD1 (6 bases). Per germline, CDR1 SGHVS and CDR2 FNYEAQ. There are 12 residues in the CDR3. Trimming shortened V by 9 bases and J by 5 bases, and 13 bases separated the two germline ends. The CDR3 sequence is CASGGLWETQYF. The DNA for the CDR3 is TGTGCCAGTGGGGGCCTGTGGGAGACCCAGTACTTC.

The chain combines TRBV4-1 with TRBJ2-5, with TRBD2 identical over 10 bases. This CDR3 has 16 amino acids. Germline trimming cut 0 bases from V and 5 bases from J; bases unmatched to any gene: 6. Germline CDR1 is MGHRA and CDR2 is YSYEKL. The CDR3 coding sequence is TGCGCCAGCAGCCAAGAGCAGCGGGGGGGCGCGGAGACCCAGTACTTC. Its protein is CASSQEQRGGAETQYF.

The table lists this clonotype with many counts. The chain has TRBV20-1 and TRBJ1-1; 11 bases agree with TRBD1. There are 15 residues in the CDR3. The V and J ends lost 6 bases and 2 bases, in that order; junction bases with no gene match: 8. Germline lookup yields CDR1 DFQATT and CDR2 SNEGSKA (reference sequence). This CDR3 is CSAPGQGDGNTEAFF. The CDR3 coding sequence is TGCAGTGCGCCGGGACAGGGGGACGGCAACACTGAAGCTTTCTTT.

The chain couples TRBV20-1 to TRBJ2-5, with D possibly called TRBD1 or TRBD2 (5 bases each). V lost 6 bases, J lost 0 bases, and 14 bases lay in between. The CDR3 length is 14 residues. Germline CDR1 and CDR2: DFQATT and SNEGSKA (reference sequence). This CDR3 is CSARTGADQETQYF. DNA for the CDR3: TGCAGTGCGAGAACCGGGGCCGACCAAGAGACCCAGTACTTC.

The chain employs TRBV5-5 and TRBJ1-4; perhaps TRBD1 as D (5 bases). Trimming shortened V by 2 bases and J by 0 bases, and 8 bases separated the two germline ends. The CDR3 sequence is 15 residues long. The germline gives CDR1 SGHKS, CDR2 YYEKEE (reference sequence). DNA for the CDR3: TGTGCCAGCAGCTTCGACAGTACAACTAATGAAAAACTGTTTTTT. Encoded protein: CASSFDSTTNEKLFF.

The J gene is TRBJ2-1, the V gene TRBV5-1, with a tentative D call TRBD2 (6 bases). The CDR3 has 15 amino acids. V lost 4 bases, J lost 10 bases, and 21 bases lay in between. In germline, CDR1 is SGHRS, CDR2 YFSETQ. The CDR3 sequence: CASSTGTLGREEQFF. In nucleotides, the CDR3 is TGCGCCAGCAGCACCGGGACTCTCGGGCGGGAAGAGCAGTTCTTC. The variable domain in full, with the rest retrieved from reference TRBV5-1 and TRBJ2-1, is KAGVTQTPRYLIKTRGQQVTLSCSPISGHRSVSWYQQTPGQGLQFLFEYFSETQRNKGNFPGRFSGRQFSNSRSEMNVSTLELGDSALYLCASSTGTLGREEQFFGPGTRLTVL.

The chain carries TRBV27 and TRBJ2-5; D possibly corresponds to TRBD2 (5 bases). The CDR3 is made up of 14 amino acids. Trimming removed 4 bases from V and 3 bases from J, with 12 bases in between. The germline CDR1 and CDR2 sequences are MNHEY and SMNVEV (reference sequence). The CDR3 region is CASSYLGSEETQYF. In DNA form, the CDR3 reads TGTGCCAGCAGTTACCTCGGTAGCGAAGAGACCCAGTACTTC.

The rearrangement joins TRBV12-3 or TRBV12-4 to TRBJ2-7; 7 positions match TRBD1. The J segment lost 6 bases and the V segment lost 1 base, leaving 6 bases of the junction unmatched. The CDR3 is 14 residues long. The CDR3 DNA is TGTGCCAGCAGTTTAGGACAGGGAATAGGCGAGCAGTACTTC. Amino acid sequence: CASSLGQGIGEQYF.